One and the same sample provided the 25 T cell receptor beta chains below, sequenced in a study of blood T cell repertoires in COVID-19. Repertoires were generated with immunoSEQ multiplex PCR, while TCRdb's copy carries only in-frame clones and drops some. The sample contains tens of thousands of clones, roughly 70% of which appear only once. The sample comprised PBMCs or T cells enriched from blood (not recorded which). These receptor sequences come from a woman aged 55-70 years who had been exposed to COVID-19.

In this sample, this clone turned up many times. The sample carries other DNA sequences with the same CDR3. The chain uses TRBV19 and TRBJ1-1; 7 bases match TRBD1. Germline CDR1 is LNHDA and CDR2 is SQIVND (reference sequence). The V and J ends lost 4 bases and 1 base, in that order; junction bases with no gene match: 6. The CDR3 is 15 residues long. The CDR3 bases are TGTGCCAGTAGTACCCCGGGACAGAGGAACACTGAAGCTTTCTTT. This encodes CASSTPGQRNTEAFF.

The gene calls are TRBV27 and TRBJ1-5; possibly TRBD1 for D (5 bases). The CDR3 loop spans 12 amino acids. Germline V CDR1 and CDR2: MNHEY, SMNVEV (reference sequence). Trimming stripped 8 bases from V and 1 base from J, with 6 bases between. In DNA, the CDR3 is TGTGCCAGCGGACAAAGCAATCAGCCCCAGCATTTT. Its protein is CASGQSNQPQHF.

The chain combines TRBV7-2 with TRBJ2-1; D perhaps matches TRBD1 (6 bases). From germline, CDR1 is SGHTA and CDR2 FQGNSA. Trimming cost V 5 bases and J 6 bases, with 20 bases left between them. There are 16 residues in the CDR3. CDR3 residues: CASSASFDRRANEQFF. CDR3 nucleotide sequence: TGTGCCAGCAGCGCTTCTTTTGACAGGCGTGCCAATGAGCAGTTCTTC. Filled out from reference TRBV7-2 and TRBJ2-1, the complete variable domain reads GAGVSQSPSNKVTEKGKDVELRCDPISGHTALYWYRQSLGQGLEFLIYFQGNSAPDKSGLPSDRFSAERTGGSVSTLTIQRTQQEDSAVYLCASSASFDRRANEQFFGPGTRLTVL.

The chain joins TRBV7-8 to TRBJ2-7; no clear D. The CDR3 consists of 12 residues. Trimming shortened V by 5 bases and J by 4 bases, and 9 bases separated the two germline ends. Germline V gene sequence: CDR1 SGHVS, CDR2 FQNEAQ. CDR3 nucleotides: TGTGCCAGCAGCCCCGATCGGTACGAGCAGTACTTC. Protein product: CASSPDRYEQYF.

V usage is TRBV9 and J usage is TRBJ1-3; a weak D match, TRBD1 (5 bases). Looked up from germline, CDR1 is SGDLS and CDR2 is YYNGEE. This CDR3 is 15 amino acids long. V dropped 0 bases and J dropped 9 bases, with 16 bases sitting between them. CDR3 region: CASSVDSGSVVTIYF. The CDR3 bases are TGTGCCAGCAGCGTAGATTCAGGGTCTGTGGTCACCATATATTTT.

The J gene is TRBJ2-3, the V gene TRBV24-1, with D maybe TRBD1 (5 bases). The CDR3 has 14 amino acids. Trimming removed 4 bases at V and 4 bases at J, with 11 bases between. Germline V CDR1 and CDR2: KGHDR, SFDVKD. The CDR3 DNA reads TGTGCCACCAGTGACAGGGTAGGGGCAGATACGCAGTATTTT. This sequence encodes CATSDRVGADTQYF.

This chain uses TRBV2 with TRBJ2-7; D not certain. The CDR3 is made up of 13 amino acids. CDR1 is SNHLY and CDR2 is FYNNEI in the germline V gene. Trimming removed 5 bases from V and 1 base from J, with 9 bases in between. CDR3 in amino acids: CASSKTPSYEQYF. CDR3 nucleotide sequence: TGTGCCAGCAGTAAGACTCCTTCCTACGAGCAGTACTTC.

The chain uses TRBV5-1 and TRBJ1-4; D might be TRBD1 (6 bases). This CDR3 comprises 16 residues. Germline values: CDR1 SGHRS, CDR2 YFSETQ. Trimming cost V 4 bases and J 2 bases, with 15 bases left between them. Written as DNA, the CDR3 is TGCGCCAGCAGCAACTCAGGGGCCTTCACTAATGAAAAACTGTTTTTT. It translates to CASSNSGAFTNEKLFF.

The rearrangement joins TRBV10-3 to TRBJ2-3; 11 bases are shared with TRBD2. In germline, CDR1 is ENHRY, CDR2 SYGVKD. J lost 5 bases, V lost 3 bases, and 7 bases had no gene match. The CDR3 is 16 amino acids. The CDR3 region is CAISDPGTSGGDTQYF. For the CDR3, the DNA is TGTGCCATCAGTGACCCCGGGACTAGCGGTGGAGATACGCAGTATTTT.

The chain joins TRBV6-5 to TRBJ2-7; D may be TRBD2 (5 bases). Trimming stripped 5 bases from V and 7 bases from J, with 12 bases between. Germline loops: CDR1 MNHEY, CDR2 SVGAGI. CDR3 length: 12 amino acids. This CDR3 reads CASSLYPGEQYF. CDR3 coding DNA: TGTGCCAGCAGTCTCTATCCGGGAGAGCAGTACTTC.

The rearrangement uses TRBV5-6 and TRBJ1-6; D unclear. V dropped 1 base and J dropped 7 bases, with 12 bases sitting between them. CDR1 is SGHDT, CDR2 YYEEEE, per germline. The CDR3 is 15 amino acids. CDR3 sequence reads: CASSLRGGTNSPLHF. The CDR3, as DNA: TGTGCCAGCAGCTTGCGGGGTGGCACCAATTCACCCCTCCACTTT.

The rearrangement links TRBV6-5 to TRBJ1-4; D not resolved. The ends were cut back, 5 bases at V and 0 bases at J, with 4 bases in the middle. The CDR3 is made up of 13 amino acids. The germline V gene encodes CDR1 MNHEY and CDR2 SVGAGI. DNA of the CDR3: TGTGCCAGCAGTCCCGCAACTAATGAAAAACTGTTTTTT. Translated, it gives CASSPATNEKLFF.

This rearrangement joins TRBV19 to TRBJ1-2; D uncertain. CDR3 length: 13 amino acids. V was cut by 7 bases and J by 1 base, with 10 bases left in between. Germline loops: CDR1 LNHDA, CDR2 SQIVND (reference sequence). The CDR3 here is CASMEGNNYGYTF. CDR3 DNA: TGTGCCAGTATGGAGGGAAATAACTATGGCTACACCTTC.

V and J are TRBV5-1 and TRBJ1-1; perhaps TRBD1 as D (6 bases). The CDR3 runs to 12 residues. From germline, CDR1 is SGHRS and CDR2 YFSETQ. The V end lost 4 bases, the J end lost 7 bases, and 11 bases lay between the germline ends. CDR3 sequence (DNA): TGCGCCAGCAGCCCGAGGGGGAGTGAAGCTTTCTTT. Translated: CASSPRGSEAFF.

The table lists this clone with a few counts. The chain's CDR3 is CASSPTGGGNTIYF. In DNA form, the CDR3 reads TGCGCCAGCAGCCCGACAGGGGGTGGAAACACCATATATTTT. The chain combines TRBV5-1 with TRBJ1-3; 9 bases are a match to TRBD1. The CDR3 loop spans 14 amino acids. From germline, CDR1 is SGHRS and CDR2 YFSETQ. V lost 4 bases to trimming and J lost 3 bases; unmatched junction nucleotides: 2.

The chain recombines TRBV6-6 with TRBJ2-7; D is perhaps TRBD2 (6 bases). V was pared by 7 bases and J by 5 bases, with 15 bases between. Germline-derived CDR1 and CDR2 are MNHNY and SVGAGI (reference sequence). CDR3 length: 13 amino acids. CDR3: CASTRGGSNEQYF. In nucleotides, the CDR3 is TGTGCCAGCACACGGGGAGGTAGCAACGAGCAGTACTTC.

J is TRBJ2-3 and V is TRBV19, with 9 positions matching TRBD2. CDR1 and CDR2 (germline): LNHDA, SQIVND (reference sequence). J lost 6 bases, V lost 1 base, and 5 bases had no gene match. The CDR3 has 15 residues. CDR3 region: CASSIGTSVADTQYF. The CDR3 coding sequence is TGTGCCAGTAGTATAGGGACTAGCGTAGCCGATACGCAGTATTTT.

This sequence joins TRBV7-6 and TRBJ1-4; the D gene is possibly TRBD1 (6 bases). V lost 4 bases and J lost 7, with 7 bases in between. Germline assignment: CDR1 SGHVS and CDR2 FNYEAQ. CDR3 length: 12 amino acids. This CDR3 is CASSSGAEKLFF. CDR3 sequence (DNA): TGTGCCAGCAGCTCAGGGGCTGAAAAACTGTTTTTT.

The V gene is TRBV5-1, the J gene TRBJ2-3; 7 bases map to TRBD2. Trimming cost V 3 bases and J 4 bases; bases outside gene matches: 8. This CDR3 has 15 residues. CDR1 is SGHRS, CDR2 YFSETQ, per germline. DNA of the CDR3: TGCGCCAGCAGCTCCTACCGACTAGCCGCAGATACGCAGTATTTT. Translating it yields CASSSYRLAADTQYF. The variable domain in full, with the rest retrieved from reference TRBV5-1 and TRBJ2-3, is KAGVTQTPRYLIKTRGQQVTLSCSPISGHRSVSWYQQTPGQGLQFLFEYFSETQRNKGNFPGRFSGRQFSNSRSEMNVSTLELGDSALYLCASSSYRLAADTQYFGPGTRLTVL.

The chain uses TRBV5-1 and TRBJ2-1, with 8 bases aligning to TRBD2. CDR3 length: 11 amino acids. Germline V CDR1 and CDR2: SGHRS, YFSETQ. Losses at the gene ends were 6 bases for V and 11 bases for J; bases not matched to a gene: 4. The CDR3, as DNA: TGCGCCAGCATGTTAGCGGGAAAGCAGTTCTTC. It specifies CASMLAGKQFF.

Worth noting for this clone: At the DNA level, this CDR3 is encoded by other sequences in the same sample as well. The V gene is TRBV9, the J gene TRBJ1-2; 9 positions match TRBD1. Germline V gene data show CDR1 as SGDLS and CDR2 as YYNGEE. V trimming: 0 bases; J trimming: 6 bases; junction bases outside the gene matches: 27. This CDR3 comprises 22 residues. Here the CDR3 DNA reads TGTGCCAGCAGCGTAGGTCTACCGACTTATTGGGGGACACAGAGGACAGGGGATGGCTACACCTTC. Translated: CASSVGLPTYWGTQRTGDGYTF.

The chain recombines TRBV6-1 with TRBJ2-7; perhaps TRBD1 as D (6 bases). The ends were cut back, 3 bases at V and 1 base at J, with 10 bases in the middle. The CDR3 loop spans 14 amino acids. In germline, CDR1 is MNHNS, CDR2 SASEGT. The CDR3 DNA sequence: TGTGCCAGCAGTGAGAACAGGGTTTCCTACGAGCAGTACTTC. It is translated as CASSENRVSYEQYF.

The chain combines TRBV10-3 with TRBJ1-5; perhaps TRBD1 as D (5 bases). V lost 6 bases and J lost 1, with 10 bases in between. The CDR3 consists of 14 residues. Germline V gene sequence: CDR1 ENHRY, CDR2 SYGVKD. The CDR3 is CAISGTLSNQPQHF. CDR3 DNA: TGTGCCATCAGCGGGACTCTCAGCAATCAGCCCCAGCATTTT.

The chain joins TRBV12-3 or TRBV12-4 to TRBJ1-1; 7 bases fit TRBD1. The CDR3 totals 13 residues. V lost 4 bases and J lost 11; bases outside the gene matches: 10. The CDR3 loop is CASSSLRGQDAFF. Here the CDR3 DNA reads TGTGCCAGCAGTTCTCTGAGGGGGCAGGACGCTTTCTTT.

The chain carries TRBV15 and TRBJ1-2, with TRBD1 as a possible D gene (5 bases). Trimming shortened V by 3 bases and J by 4 bases, and 12 bases separated the two germline ends. Germline V gene lookup returns CDR1 LNHNV and CDR2 YYDKDF (reference sequence). CDR3 length equals 14 residues. The CDR3 region has the DNA TGTGCCACCAGCAGCGAGGGAGGGGCCTATGGCTACACCTTC. It codes for CATSSEGGAYGYTF.